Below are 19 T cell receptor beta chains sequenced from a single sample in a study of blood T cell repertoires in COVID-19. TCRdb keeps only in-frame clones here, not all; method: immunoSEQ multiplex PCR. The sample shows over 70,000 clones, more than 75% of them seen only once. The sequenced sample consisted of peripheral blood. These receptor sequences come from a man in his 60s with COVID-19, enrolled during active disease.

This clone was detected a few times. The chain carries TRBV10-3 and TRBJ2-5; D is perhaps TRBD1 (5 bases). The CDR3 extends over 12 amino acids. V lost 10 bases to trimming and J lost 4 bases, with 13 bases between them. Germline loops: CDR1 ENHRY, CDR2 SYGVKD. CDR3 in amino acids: CATSRDGETQYF. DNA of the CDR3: TGTGCCACCTCCAGGGATGGAGAGACCCAGTACTTC.

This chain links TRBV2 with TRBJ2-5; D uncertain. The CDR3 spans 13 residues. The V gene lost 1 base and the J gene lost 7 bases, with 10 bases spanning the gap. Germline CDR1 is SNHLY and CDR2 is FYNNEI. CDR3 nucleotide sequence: TGTGCCAGCAGTGAAGTTGGTGCCGGGACCCAGTACTTC. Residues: CASSEVGAGTQYF. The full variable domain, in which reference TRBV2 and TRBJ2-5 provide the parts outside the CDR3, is EPEVTQTPSHQVTQMGQEVILRCVPISNHLYFYWYRQILGQKVEFLVSFYNNEISEKSEIFDDQFSVERPDGSNFTLKIRSTKLEDSAMYFCASSEVGAGTQYFGPGTRLLVL.

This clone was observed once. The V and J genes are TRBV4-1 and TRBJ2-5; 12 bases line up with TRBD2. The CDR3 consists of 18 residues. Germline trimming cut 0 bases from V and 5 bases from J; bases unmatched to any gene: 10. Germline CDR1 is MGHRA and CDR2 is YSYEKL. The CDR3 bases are TGCGCCAGCAGCCAAGATCCCAATCTAGCGGGGGGGCAGGAGACCCAGTACTTC. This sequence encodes CASSQDPNLAGGQETQYF.

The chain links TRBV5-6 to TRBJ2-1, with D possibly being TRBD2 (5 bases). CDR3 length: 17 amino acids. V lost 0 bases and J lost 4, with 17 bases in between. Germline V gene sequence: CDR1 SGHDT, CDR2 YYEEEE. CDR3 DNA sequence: TGTGCCAGCAGCTTGGGAGGTGGACTTCGGGTGTACAATGAGCAGTTCTTC. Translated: CASSLGGGLRVYNEQFF.

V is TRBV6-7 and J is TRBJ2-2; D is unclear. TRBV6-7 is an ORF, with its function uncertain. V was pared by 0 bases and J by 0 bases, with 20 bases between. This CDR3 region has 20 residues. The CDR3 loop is CASSYSQDGPPRSNTGELFF. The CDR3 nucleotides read TGTGCCAGCAGTTACTCGCAAGACGGCCCCCCGCGGTCGAACACCGGGGAGCTGTTTTTT.

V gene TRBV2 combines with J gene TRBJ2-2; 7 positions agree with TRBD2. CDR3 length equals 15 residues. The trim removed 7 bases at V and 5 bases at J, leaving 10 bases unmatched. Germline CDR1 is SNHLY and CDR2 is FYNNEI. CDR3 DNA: TGTGCCAGCATCCTGGATGGGAGGGTTACCGGGGAGCTGTTTTTT. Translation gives CASILDGRVTGELFF.

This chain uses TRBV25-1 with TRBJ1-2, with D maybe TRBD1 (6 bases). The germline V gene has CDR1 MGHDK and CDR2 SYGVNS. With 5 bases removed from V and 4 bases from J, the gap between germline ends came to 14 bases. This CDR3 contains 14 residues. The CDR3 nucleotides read TGTGCCAGCAGTTTAGGGGGGGTCGGCTATGGCTACACCTTC. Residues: CASSLGGVGYGYTF.

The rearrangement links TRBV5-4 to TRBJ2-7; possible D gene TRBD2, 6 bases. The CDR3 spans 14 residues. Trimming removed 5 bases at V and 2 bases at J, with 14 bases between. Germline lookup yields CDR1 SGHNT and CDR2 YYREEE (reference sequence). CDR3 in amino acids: CASRATSSAYEQYF. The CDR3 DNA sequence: TGTGCCAGCAGGGCTACTAGCAGTGCCTACGAGCAGTACTTC.

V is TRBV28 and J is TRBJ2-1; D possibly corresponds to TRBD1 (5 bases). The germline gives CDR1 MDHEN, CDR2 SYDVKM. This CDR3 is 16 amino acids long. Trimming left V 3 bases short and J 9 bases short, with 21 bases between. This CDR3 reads CASSFIFRGRNGEQFF. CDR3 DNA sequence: TGTGCCAGCAGTTTCATTTTTAGGGGCCGCAACGGTGAGCAGTTCTTC.

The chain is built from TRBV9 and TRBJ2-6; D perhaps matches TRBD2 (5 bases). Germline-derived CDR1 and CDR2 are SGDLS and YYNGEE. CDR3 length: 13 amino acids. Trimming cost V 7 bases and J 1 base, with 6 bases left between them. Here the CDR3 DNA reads TGTGCCAGCTCGGGGTCTGGGGCCAACGTCCTGACTTTC. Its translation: CASSGSGANVLTF.

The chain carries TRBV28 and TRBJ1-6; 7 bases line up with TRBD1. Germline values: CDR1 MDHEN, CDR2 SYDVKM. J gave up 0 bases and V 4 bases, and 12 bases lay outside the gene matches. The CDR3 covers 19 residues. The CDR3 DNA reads TGTGCCAGCAGTTCCCCGGGACAGTCCTCTGTCTCCTATAATTCACCCCTCCACTTT. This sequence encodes CASSSPGQSSVSYNSPLHF.

The CDR3 reads CSVERGATDTQYF. CDR3 coding DNA: TGCAGCGTCGAGCGGGGGGCCACAGATACGCAGTATTTT. This chain connects TRBV29-1 to TRBJ2-3, with TRBD2 matching 9 bases. V shed 6 bases and J 2 bases; nucleotides not matched to a gene: 3. This CDR3 is 13 amino acids long. The germline V gene encodes CDR1 SQVTM and CDR2 ANQGSEA.

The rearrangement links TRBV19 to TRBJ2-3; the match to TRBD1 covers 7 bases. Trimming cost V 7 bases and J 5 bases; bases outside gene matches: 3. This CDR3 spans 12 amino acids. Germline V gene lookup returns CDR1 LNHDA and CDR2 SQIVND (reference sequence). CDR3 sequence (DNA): TGTGCCAGTAAGGCAGGGGGAGATACGCAGTATTTT. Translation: CASKAGGDTQYF.

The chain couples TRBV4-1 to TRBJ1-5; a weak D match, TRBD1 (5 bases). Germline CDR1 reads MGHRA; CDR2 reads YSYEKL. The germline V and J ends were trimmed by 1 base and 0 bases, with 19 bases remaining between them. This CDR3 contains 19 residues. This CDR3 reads CASSQGRSQGSLSNQPQHF. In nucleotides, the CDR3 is TGCGCCAGCAGCCAAGGAAGGTCGCAGGGAAGCCTTAGCAATCAGCCCCAGCATTTT.

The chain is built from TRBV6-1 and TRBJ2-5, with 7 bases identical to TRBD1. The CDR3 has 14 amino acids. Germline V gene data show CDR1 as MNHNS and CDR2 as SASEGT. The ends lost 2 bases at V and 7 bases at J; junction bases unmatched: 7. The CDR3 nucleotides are TGTGCCAGCAGTGAAATGAGGGGGCCTCGGACCCAGTACTTC. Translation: CASSEMRGPRTQYF.

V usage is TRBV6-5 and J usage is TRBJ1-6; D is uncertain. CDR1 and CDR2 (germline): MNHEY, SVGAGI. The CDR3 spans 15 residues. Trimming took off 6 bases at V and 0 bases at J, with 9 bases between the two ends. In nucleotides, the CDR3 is TGTGCCAGCAGCATGTTTAGCTCCTATAATTCACCCCTCCACTTT. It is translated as CASSMFSSYNSPLHF.

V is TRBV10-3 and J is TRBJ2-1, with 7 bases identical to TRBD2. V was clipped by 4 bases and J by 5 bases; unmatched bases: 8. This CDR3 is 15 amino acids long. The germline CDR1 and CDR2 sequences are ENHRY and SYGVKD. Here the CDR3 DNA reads TGTGCCATCAGTGTGGAGCGGGAAGCCAACAATGAGCAGTTCTTC. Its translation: CAISVEREANNEQFF.

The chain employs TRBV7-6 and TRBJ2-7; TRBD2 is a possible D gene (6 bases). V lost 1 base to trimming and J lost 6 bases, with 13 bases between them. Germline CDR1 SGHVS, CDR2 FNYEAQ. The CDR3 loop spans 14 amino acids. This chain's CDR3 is CASSLEGGGGEQYF. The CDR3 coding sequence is TGTGCCAGCAGCTTAGAAGGTGGGGGAGGCGAGCAGTACTTC.

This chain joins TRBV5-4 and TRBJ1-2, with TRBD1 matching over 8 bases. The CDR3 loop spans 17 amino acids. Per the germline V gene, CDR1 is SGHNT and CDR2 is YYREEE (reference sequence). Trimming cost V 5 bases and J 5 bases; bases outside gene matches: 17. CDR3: CASRLGGTGGVGYGYTF. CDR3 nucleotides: TGTGCCAGCAGATTAGGCGGTACAGGGGGAGTTGGGTATGGCTACACCTTC.